A single sample is the source of the 3 T cell receptor beta chains below, sequenced in a study of blood T cell repertoires in COVID-19 (dated by TCRdb to between 2020 and 2021). Libraries were constructed by the immunoSEQ multiplex PCR assay. TCRdb took over this immuneACCESS table, retaining in-frame rearrangements with V and J assigned. Such tables are incomplete; in checked studies, under half of the missing clones stem from an unresolved V gene, and the remainder is unexplained. The sample profile shows under 200,000 clones; approximately 90% of them were found once. The ten most abundant clones make up roughly 0.95% of the sample. Sequencing was done on a sample of peripheral blood. Receptor source: a young man with acute or convalescent COVID-19.

V is TRBV7-3 and J is TRBJ2-1; D is perhaps TRBD2 (5 bases). The V gene's germline CDR1 is SGHTA and CDR2 FQGTGA. The CDR3 has 16 amino acids. V was cut by 2 bases and J by 0 bases, with 11 bases left in between. The CDR3 sequence: CASSLAAASSYNEQFF. CDR3 bases: TGTGCCAGCAGCTTAGCAGCGGCGAGCTCCTACAATGAGCAGTTCTTC.

V is TRBV28 and J is TRBJ1-4; the match to TRBD1 covers 11 bases. The CDR3 sequence is 18 residues long. Per the germline V gene, CDR1 is MDHEN and CDR2 is SYDVKM. The J segment lost 0 bases and the V segment lost 2 bases, leaving 5 bases of the junction unmatched. The CDR3 DNA is TGTGCCAGCAGTTTAATAGCGGGACAGGGGGCAACTAATGAAAAACTGTTTTTT. Encoded protein: CASSLIAGQGATNEKLFF.

The genes are TRBV14 and TRBJ2-1, with 10 bases fitting TRBD2. CDR1 is SGHDN and CDR2 is FVKESK in the germline V gene. There are 15 residues in the CDR3. J gave up 9 bases and V 4 bases, and 9 bases lay outside the gene matches. DNA for the CDR3: TGTGCCAGCAGCCCCGCGAGCGGGGGGGCACGTGAGCAGTTCTTC. It is translated as CASSPASGGAREQFF.